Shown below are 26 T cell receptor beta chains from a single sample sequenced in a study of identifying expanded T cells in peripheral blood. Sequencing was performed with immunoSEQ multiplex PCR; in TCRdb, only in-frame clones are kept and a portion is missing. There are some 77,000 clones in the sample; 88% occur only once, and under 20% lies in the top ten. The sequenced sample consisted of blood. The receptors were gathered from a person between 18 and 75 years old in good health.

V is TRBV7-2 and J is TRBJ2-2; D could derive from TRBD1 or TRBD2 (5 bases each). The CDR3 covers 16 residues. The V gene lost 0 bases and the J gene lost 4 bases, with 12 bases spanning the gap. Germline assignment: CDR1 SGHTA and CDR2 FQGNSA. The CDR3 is CASSLAPGPPTGELFF. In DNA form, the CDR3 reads TGTGCCAGCAGCTTAGCTCCGGGACCCCCCACCGGGGAGCTGTTTTTT.

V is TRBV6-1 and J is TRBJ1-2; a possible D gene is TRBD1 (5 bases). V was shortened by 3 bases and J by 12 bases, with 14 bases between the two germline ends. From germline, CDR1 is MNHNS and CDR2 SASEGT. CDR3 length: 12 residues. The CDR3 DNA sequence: TGTGCCAGCAGTGATCTGGGGCGGTTTAACACCTTC. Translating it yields CASSDLGRFNTF.

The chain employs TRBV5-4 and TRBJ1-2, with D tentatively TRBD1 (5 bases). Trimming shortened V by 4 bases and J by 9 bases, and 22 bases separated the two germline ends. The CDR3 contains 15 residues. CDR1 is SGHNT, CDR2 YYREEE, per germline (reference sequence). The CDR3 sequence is CASSPSGPIALRYTF. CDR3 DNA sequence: TGTGCCAGCAGCCCGTCGGGACCCATAGCTTTACGCTACACCTTC.

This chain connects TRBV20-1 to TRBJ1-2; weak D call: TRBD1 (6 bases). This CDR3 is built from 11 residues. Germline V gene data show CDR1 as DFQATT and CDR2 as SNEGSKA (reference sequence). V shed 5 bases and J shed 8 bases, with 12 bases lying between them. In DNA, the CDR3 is TGCAGTGCTGGGGGGGCAGAGGGCTACACCTTC. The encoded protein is CSAGGAEGYTF.

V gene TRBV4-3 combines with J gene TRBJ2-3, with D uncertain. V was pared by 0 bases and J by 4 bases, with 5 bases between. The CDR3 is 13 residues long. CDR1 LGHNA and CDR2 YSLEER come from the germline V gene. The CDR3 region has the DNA TGCGCCAGCAGCCAAGATGGAGCAGATACGCAGTATTTT. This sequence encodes CASSQDGADTQYF.

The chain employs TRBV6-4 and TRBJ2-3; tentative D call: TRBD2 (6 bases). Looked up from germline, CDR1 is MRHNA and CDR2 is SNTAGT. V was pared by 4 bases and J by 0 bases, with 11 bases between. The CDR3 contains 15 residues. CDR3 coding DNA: TGTGCCAGCAGTGTCAGTGGGACTAGCACAGATACGCAGTATTTT. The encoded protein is CASSVSGTSTDTQYF.

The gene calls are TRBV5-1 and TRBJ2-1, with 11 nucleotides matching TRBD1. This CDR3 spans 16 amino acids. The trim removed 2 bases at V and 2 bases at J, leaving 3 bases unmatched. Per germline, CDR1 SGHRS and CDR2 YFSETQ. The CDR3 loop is CASSFGGQGAYNEQFF. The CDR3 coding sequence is TGCGCCAGCAGCTTCGGGGGACAGGGGGCCTACAATGAGCAGTTCTTC.

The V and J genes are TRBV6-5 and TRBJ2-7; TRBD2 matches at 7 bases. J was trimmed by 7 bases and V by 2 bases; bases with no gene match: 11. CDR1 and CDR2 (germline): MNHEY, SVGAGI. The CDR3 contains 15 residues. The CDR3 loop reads CASSYLRGNIGEQYF. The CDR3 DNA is TGTGCCAGCAGTTACCTGCGGGGGAATATTGGGGAGCAGTACTTC.

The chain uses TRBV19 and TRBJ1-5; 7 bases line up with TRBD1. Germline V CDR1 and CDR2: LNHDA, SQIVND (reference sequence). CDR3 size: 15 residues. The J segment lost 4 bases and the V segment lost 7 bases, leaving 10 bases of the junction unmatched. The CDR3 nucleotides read TGTGCCAGTAAGGGGGCATACCGTGATAATCAGCCCCAGCATTTT. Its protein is CASKGAYRDNQPQHF.

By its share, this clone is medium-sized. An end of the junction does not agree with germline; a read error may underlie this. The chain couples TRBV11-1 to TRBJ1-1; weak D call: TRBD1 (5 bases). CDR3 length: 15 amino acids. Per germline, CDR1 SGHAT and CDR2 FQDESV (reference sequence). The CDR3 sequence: CASSSGGAPFTKAFF. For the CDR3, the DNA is TGTGCCAGCAGCTCGGGCGGGGCCCCGTTCACTAAAGCTTTCTTT. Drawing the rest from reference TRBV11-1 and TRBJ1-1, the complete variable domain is EAEVAQSPRYKITEKSQAVAFWCDPISGHATLYWYRQILGQGPELLVQFQDESVVDDSQLPKDRFSAERLKGVDSTLKIQPAELGDSAMYLCASSSGGAPFTKAFFGQGTRLTVV.

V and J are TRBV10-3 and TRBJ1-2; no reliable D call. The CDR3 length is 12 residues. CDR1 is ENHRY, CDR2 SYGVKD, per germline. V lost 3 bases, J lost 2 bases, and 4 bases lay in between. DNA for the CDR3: TGTGCCATCAGTGAAGACAACTATGGCTACACCTTC. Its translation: CAISEDNYGYTF.

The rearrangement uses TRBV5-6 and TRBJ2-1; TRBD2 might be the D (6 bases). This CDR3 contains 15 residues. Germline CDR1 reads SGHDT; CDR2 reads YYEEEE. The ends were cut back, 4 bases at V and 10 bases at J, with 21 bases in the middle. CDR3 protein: CASSTGRLDKNEQFF. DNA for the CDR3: TGTGCCAGCAGCACAGGACGACTAGATAAGAACGAGCAGTTCTTC.

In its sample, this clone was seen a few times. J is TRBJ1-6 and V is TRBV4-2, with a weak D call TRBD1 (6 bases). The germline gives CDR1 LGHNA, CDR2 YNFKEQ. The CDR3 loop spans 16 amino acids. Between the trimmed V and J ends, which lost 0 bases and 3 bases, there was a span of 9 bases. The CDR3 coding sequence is TGTGCCAGCAGCCAAGAGGGGACACACTATAATTCACCCCTCCACTTT. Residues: CASSQEGTHYNSPLHF.

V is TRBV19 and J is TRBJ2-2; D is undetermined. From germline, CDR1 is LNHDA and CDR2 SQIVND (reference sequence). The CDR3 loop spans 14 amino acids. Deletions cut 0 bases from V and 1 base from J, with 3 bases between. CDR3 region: CASSIEGNTGELFF. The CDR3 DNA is TGTGCCAGTAGTATAGAGGGGAACACCGGGGAGCTGTTTTTT.

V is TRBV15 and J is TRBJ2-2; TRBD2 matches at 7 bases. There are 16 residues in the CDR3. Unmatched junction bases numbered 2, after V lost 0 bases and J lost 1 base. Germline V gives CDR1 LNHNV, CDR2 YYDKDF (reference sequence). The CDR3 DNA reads TGTGCCACCAGCAGAGATGCGGGGGAGAACACCGGGGAGCTGTTTTTT. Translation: CATSRDAGENTGELFF.

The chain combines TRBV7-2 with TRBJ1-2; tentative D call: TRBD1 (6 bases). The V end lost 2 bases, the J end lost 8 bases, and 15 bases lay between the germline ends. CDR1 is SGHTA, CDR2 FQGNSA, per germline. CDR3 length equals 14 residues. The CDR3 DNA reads TGTGCCAGCAGCTTACCGGTAGATAGGGGGGGCTACACCTTC. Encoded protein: CASSLPVDRGGYTF.

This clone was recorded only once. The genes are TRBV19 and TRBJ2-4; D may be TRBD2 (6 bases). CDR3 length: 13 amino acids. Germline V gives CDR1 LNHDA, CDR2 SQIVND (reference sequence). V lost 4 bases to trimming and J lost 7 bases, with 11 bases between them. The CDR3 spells CASSKAGINIQYF. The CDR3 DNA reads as TGTGCCAGTAGTAAGGCGGGGATCAACATTCAGTACTTC.

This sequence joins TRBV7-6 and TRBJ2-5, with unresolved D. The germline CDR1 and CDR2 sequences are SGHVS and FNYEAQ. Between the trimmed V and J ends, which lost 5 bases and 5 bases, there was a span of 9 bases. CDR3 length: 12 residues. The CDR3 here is CASSPVRETQYF. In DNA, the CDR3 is TGTGCCAGCAGCCCAGTCCGGGAGACCCAGTACTTC.

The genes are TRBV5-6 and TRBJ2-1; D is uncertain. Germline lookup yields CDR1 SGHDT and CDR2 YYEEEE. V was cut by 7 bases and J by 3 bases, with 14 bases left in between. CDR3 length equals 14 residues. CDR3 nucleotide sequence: TGTGCCAGCTCCTCCCCCGAAGGCTACAATGAGCAGTTCTTC. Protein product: CASSSPEGYNEQFF.

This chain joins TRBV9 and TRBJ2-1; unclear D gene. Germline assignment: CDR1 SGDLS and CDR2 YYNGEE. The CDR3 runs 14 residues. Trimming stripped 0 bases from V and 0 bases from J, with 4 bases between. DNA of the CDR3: TGTGCCAGCAGCGTAGAACCCTCCTACAATGAGCAGTTCTTC. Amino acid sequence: CASSVEPSYNEQFF.

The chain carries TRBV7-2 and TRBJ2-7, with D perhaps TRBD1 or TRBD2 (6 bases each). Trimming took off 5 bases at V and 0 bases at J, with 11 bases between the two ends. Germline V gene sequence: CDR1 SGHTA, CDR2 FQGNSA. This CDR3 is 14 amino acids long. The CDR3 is CASSPGGASYEQYF. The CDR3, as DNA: TGTGCCAGCAGCCCCGGGGGCGCCTCCTACGAGCAGTACTTC.

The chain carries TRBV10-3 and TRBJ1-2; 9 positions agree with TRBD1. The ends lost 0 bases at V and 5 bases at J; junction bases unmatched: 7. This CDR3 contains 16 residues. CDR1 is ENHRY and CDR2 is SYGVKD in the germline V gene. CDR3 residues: CAISESVGTGRYGYTF. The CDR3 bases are TGTGCCATCAGTGAGTCTGTCGGGACAGGGAGGTATGGCTACACCTTC.

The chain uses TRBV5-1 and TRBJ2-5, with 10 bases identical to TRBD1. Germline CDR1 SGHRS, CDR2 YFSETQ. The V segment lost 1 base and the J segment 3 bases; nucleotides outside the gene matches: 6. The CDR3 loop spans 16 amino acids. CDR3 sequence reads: CASSLITGTGEETQYF. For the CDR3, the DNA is TGCGCCAGCAGCTTGATAACCGGGACAGGGGAAGAGACCCAGTACTTC. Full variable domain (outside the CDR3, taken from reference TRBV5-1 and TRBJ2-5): KAGVTQTPRYLIKTRGQQVTLSCSPISGHRSVSWYQQTPGQGLQFLFEYFSETQRNKGNFPGRFSGRQFSNSRSEMNVSTLELGDSALYLCASSLITGTGEETQYFGPGTRLLVL.

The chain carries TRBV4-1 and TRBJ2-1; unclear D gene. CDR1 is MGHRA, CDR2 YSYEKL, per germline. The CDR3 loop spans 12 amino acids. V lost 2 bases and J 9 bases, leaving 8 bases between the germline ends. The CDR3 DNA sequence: TGCGCCAGCAGCCAACTGGGCTTTGAGCAGTTCTTC. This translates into CASSQLGFEQFF.

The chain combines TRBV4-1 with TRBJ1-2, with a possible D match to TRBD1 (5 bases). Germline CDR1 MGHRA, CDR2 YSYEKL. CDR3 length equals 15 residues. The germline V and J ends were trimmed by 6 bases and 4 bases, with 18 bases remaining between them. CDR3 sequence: CASRREDTSVYGYTF. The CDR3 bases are TGCGCCAGCAGGAGAGAGGACACTAGTGTCTATGGCTACACCTTC.

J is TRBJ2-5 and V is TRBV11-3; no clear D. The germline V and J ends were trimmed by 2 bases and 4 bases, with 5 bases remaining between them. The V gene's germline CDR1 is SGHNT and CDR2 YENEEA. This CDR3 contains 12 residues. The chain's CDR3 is CASSLKGETQYF. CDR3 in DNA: TGTGCCAGCAGCTTAAAGGGAGAGACCCAGTACTTC.